This TCR beta chain was retrieved from a study of blood T cells in healthy people across ages. Study conclusions and caveats: PBMCs went unsorted, and a conclusive naive versus antigen-experienced comparison was therefore prevented.

Comment on this clonotype: Its target is unknown.

Combining a sample-barcoded 5' primer with a J-beta primer mix, a second PCR ran for roughly 7 to 12 cycles. The authors tagged each cDNA molecule using a template-switch adaptor with 12 random nucleotides. TCRdb re-derived calls from the 5' RACE reads in MiXCR, one entry per CDR3 protein. The profile shows roughly 800,000 distinct CDR3 sequences, about 37% of them singletons. Donation came from healthy Caucasian individuals in Russia who were aged about 6 to 100. The authors drew about 9.5 milliliters of peripheral blood from each donor. The CDR3 is made up of 17 amino acids. The TCR originated in a man aged 18 to 29 in good health. Material for sequencing was blood. The chain has TRBV21-1 and TRBJ2-1; the table's D call, TRBD2, has no DNA check behind it. TRBV21-1 is a listed pseudogene. The CDR3 loop reads CASSSRLAGSSYNEQFF. Here the CDR3 DNA reads TGTGCCAGCAGCTCGCGACTAGCGGGAAGCTCCTACAATGAGCAGTTCTTC.